Each of the 29 T cell receptor beta chains below was sequenced from the same sample in a study of blood T cell repertoires in COVID-19. Assay used: immunoSEQ multiplex PCR; TCRdb lists only in-frame clones, some missing. The table records some 230,000 clones, around 81% of them present only once. Sequenced: peripheral blood. These receptors all stem from a woman between 55 and 75 years old with acute or convalescent COVID-19.

The rearrangement uses TRBV4-2 and TRBJ1-6; no reliable D call. With 0 bases removed from V and 11 bases from J, the gap between germline ends came to 5 bases. This CDR3 is built from 12 residues. In germline, CDR1 is LGHNA, CDR2 YNFKEQ. CDR3: CASSQETAPLHF. For the CDR3, the DNA is TGTGCCAGCAGCCAAGAAACGGCACCCCTCCACTTT.

This clone came up once. V gene TRBV6-5 combines with J gene TRBJ1-2; weak D call: TRBD1 (6 bases). Deletions cut 6 bases from V and 8 bases from J, with 13 bases between. Germline lookup yields CDR1 MNHEY and CDR2 SVGAGI. CDR3 size: 12 residues. CDR3 in DNA: TGTGCCAGCAGCCCAAGGGGGTACGGCTACACCTTC. Encoded protein: CASSPRGYGYTF.

CDR3 protein: CASTAGDTDTQYF. CDR3 in DNA: TGTGCCAGCACGGCTGGAGACACAGATACGCAGTATTTT. V usage is TRBV6-5 and J usage is TRBJ2-3; D is ambiguous. CDR3 length equals 13 residues. In germline, CDR1 is MNHEY, CDR2 SVGAGI. V was shortened by 7 bases and J by 2 bases, with 10 bases between the two germline ends.

The rearrangement links TRBV5-4 to TRBJ2-3; 10 nucleotides align to TRBD2. Germline V lookup: CDR1 SGHNT, CDR2 YYREEE (reference sequence). Germline trimming cut 0 bases from V and 2 bases from J; bases unmatched to any gene: 6. The CDR3 consists of 17 residues. The CDR3 region is CASSLGGLAGDTDTQYF. The CDR3, as DNA: TGTGCCAGCAGCTTGGGGGGCCTAGCGGGGGACACAGATACGCAGTATTTT. Looking up the rest from reference TRBV5-4 and TRBJ2-3 gives the full variable domain: ETGVTQSPTHLIKTRGQQVTLRCSSQSGHNTVSWYQQALGQGPQFIFQYYREEENGRGNFPPRFSGLQFPNYSSELNVNALELDDSALYLCASSLGGLAGDTDTQYFGPGTRLTVL.

In this sample, this clone turned up once. This chain links TRBV2 with TRBJ1-2, with 8 positions matching TRBD1. V shed 2 bases, J shed 6 bases, and the junction held 8 bases outside the gene matches. Germline V CDR1 and CDR2: SNHLY, FYNNEI. This CDR3 is 15 amino acids long. The CDR3 region is CASSERTDRVDGYTF. DNA of the CDR3: TGTGCCAGCAGTGAACGTACGGACAGGGTTGATGGCTACACCTTC.

With regard to this clone: The junction shows a germline mismatch at one end, possibly a read error. The chain links TRBV14 to TRBJ1-1; tentative D call: TRBD1 (6 bases). Per germline, CDR1 SGHDN and CDR2 FVKESK. The CDR3 runs 15 residues. CDR3 sequence reads: CVSSRDRDTRSEAFF. CDR3 DNA sequence: TGTGTCAGCAGCCGAGACCGGGACACTAGGTCTGAAGCTTTCTTT. The whole variable domain, remainder taken from reference TRBV14 and TRBJ1-1, is EAGVTQFPSHSVIEKGQTVTLRCDPISGHDNLYWYRRVMGKEIKFLLHFVKESKQDESGMPNNRFLAERTGGTYSTLKVQPAELEDSGVYFCVSSRDRDTRSEAFFGQGTRLTVV.

Only one count was recorded for this clone. The chain links TRBV5-1 to TRBJ2-5; the D gene is possibly TRBD1 (6 bases). V lost 3 bases, J lost 0 bases, and 9 bases lay in between. Germline CDR1 SGHRS, CDR2 YFSETQ. This CDR3 is built from 14 residues. CDR3 protein: CASSSTGHQETQYF. CDR3 DNA: TGCGCCAGCAGCTCGACAGGTCACCAAGAGACCCAGTACTTC.

The rearrangement uses TRBV6-5 and TRBJ1-4; D unclear. The CDR3 consists of 15 residues. From germline, CDR1 is MNHEY and CDR2 SVGAGI. V lost 6 bases and J lost 8, with 19 bases in between. The CDR3 DNA sequence: TGTGCCAGCAGGGAGAAGGAGGCCACGGGGGAAAAACTGTTTTTT. Translation gives CASREKEATGEKLFF.

This clone has only a few counts. The chain is built from TRBV4-2 and TRBJ2-1; 8 bases fit TRBD1. The length of the CDR3 is 17 residues. Trimming at V came to 2 bases and at J to 0 bases, leaving 6 bases not matched to a gene. The germline gives CDR1 LGHNA, CDR2 YNFKEQ. The CDR3 sequence is CASSQKQGGSSYNEQFF. DNA of the CDR3: TGTGCCAGCAGCCAAAAACAGGGGGGCAGCTCCTACAATGAGCAGTTCTTC.

The rearrangement joins TRBV2 to TRBJ1-1; D gene ambiguous. This CDR3 comprises 13 residues. Trimming removed 5 bases at V and 1 base at J, with 8 bases between. The V gene's germline CDR1 is SNHLY and CDR2 FYNNEI. This chain's CDR3 is CASSLSWNTEAFF. CDR3 DNA sequence: TGTGCCAGCAGTCTGAGTTGGAACACTGAAGCTTTCTTT.

The chain joins TRBV29-1 to TRBJ2-5, with a possible D match to TRBD1 (6 bases). Germline CDR1 SQVTM, CDR2 ANQGSEA. Trimming cost V 4 bases and J 1 base, with 10 bases left between them. The CDR3 covers 13 residues. The CDR3 nucleotides read TGCAGCGTTGGCATAGGGGGCCAAGAGACCCAGTACTTC. It specifies CSVGIGGQETQYF.

This chain joins TRBV2 and TRBJ1-1; D possibly corresponds to TRBD1 (6 bases). Germline V gene lookup returns CDR1 SNHLY and CDR2 FYNNEI. The CDR3 spans 14 residues. V lost 7 bases and J 0 bases, leaving 12 bases between the germline ends. CDR3 sequence reads: CASIQGWMNTEAFF. The DNA for the CDR3 is TGTGCCAGCATACAGGGATGGATGAACACTGAAGCTTTCTTT. Looking up the rest from reference TRBV2 and TRBJ1-1 gives the full variable domain: EPEVTQTPSHQVTQMGQEVILRCVPISNHLYFYWYRQILGQKVEFLVSFYNNEISEKSEIFDDQFSVERPDGSNFTLKIRSTKLEDSAMYFCASIQGWMNTEAFFGQGTRLTVV.

This chain links TRBV7-9 with TRBJ2-7, with D perhaps matching TRBD2 (5 bases). Trimming took off 8 bases at V and 6 bases at J, with 11 bases between the two ends. The germline V gene encodes CDR1 SEHNR and CDR2 FQNEAQ (reference sequence). The CDR3 is 11 residues long. CDR3 in amino acids: CASGEGSEQYF. In DNA form, the CDR3 reads TGTGCCAGCGGAGAGGGTAGCGAGCAGTACTTC.

The chain carries TRBV6-1 and TRBJ1-6; 8 nucleotides line up with TRBD1. Germline V CDR1 and CDR2: MNHNS, SASEGT. J lost 9 bases, V lost 2 bases, and 3 bases had no gene match. This CDR3 has 14 residues. The CDR3 bases are TGTGCCAGCAGTGAACAGGGGGCGACTTCACCCCTCCACTTT. It codes for CASSEQGATSPLHF.

The V gene is TRBV20-1, the J gene TRBJ1-1; possible D gene TRBD1, 5 bases. The CDR3 is 10 residues long. V lost 4 bases and J 7 bases, leaving 7 bases between the germline ends. CDR1 and CDR2 from the germline V gene are DFQATT and SNEGSKA (reference sequence). This chain's CDR3 is CSATQVEAFF. The CDR3 coding sequence is TGCAGTGCTACACAGGTTGAAGCTTTCTTT.

The count of this clone is one. The chain is built from TRBV30 and TRBJ2-3; D is uncertain. The CDR3 is 13 amino acids. CDR1 and CDR2 from the germline V gene are GTSNPN and SVGIG (reference sequence). V was shortened by 5 bases and J by 4 bases, with 13 bases between the two germline ends. In DNA, the CDR3 is TGTGCCTGGGGGCCGAGACTCTCAGATACGCAGTATTTT. Translation gives CAWGPRLSDTQYF. Combining the CDR3 with reference TRBV30 and TRBJ2-3 gives the whole variable domain SQTIHQWPATLVQPVGSPLSLECTVEGTSNPNLYWYRQAAGRGLQLLFYSVGIGQISSEVPQNLSASRPQDRQFILSSKKLLLSDSGFYLCAWGPRLSDTQYFGPGTRLTVL.

The gene calls are TRBV20-1 and TRBJ2-5; D may be TRBD2 (6 bases). Deletions cut 4 bases from V and 1 base from J, with 13 bases between. The V gene's germline CDR1 is DFQATT and CDR2 SNEGSKA (reference sequence). This CDR3 has 14 amino acids. CDR3 DNA sequence: TGCAGTGCTAATGATCGGGGGACCCAAGAGACCCAGTACTTC. This gives the protein CSANDRGTQETQYF.

The gene calls are TRBV30 and TRBJ2-4; 9 nucleotides align to TRBD2. The ends lost 0 bases at V and 8 bases at J; junction bases unmatched: 20. This CDR3 comprises 19 residues. CDR1 GTSNPN and CDR2 SVGIG come from the germline V gene (reference sequence). DNA for the CDR3: TGTGCCTGGAGTGTTTCCAGGGGCGGTCTAGCGGGACGCGGAGACATTCAGTACTTC. This encodes CAWSVSRGGLAGRGDIQYF.

The rearrangement joins TRBV29-1 to TRBJ2-5; D possibly corresponds to TRBD1 (6 bases). Germline CDR1 reads SQVTM; CDR2 reads ANQGSEA. This CDR3 is built from 13 residues. V was cut by 1 base and J by 3 bases, with 9 bases left in between. CDR3 DNA sequence: TGCAGCGTTGAAGGGACAGCCAAAGAGACCCAGTACTTC. This sequence encodes CSVEGTAKETQYF.

The V call is TRBV4-2, the J call TRBJ2-1, with D maybe TRBD2 (5 bases). V dropped 0 bases and J dropped 8 bases, with 14 bases sitting between them. Germline V gives CDR1 LGHNA, CDR2 YNFKEQ. This CDR3 is built from 15 residues. This CDR3 is CASSQETGSWDEQFF. For the CDR3, the DNA is TGTGCCAGCAGCCAAGAAACGGGGTCATGGGATGAGCAGTTCTTC.

This chain joins TRBV28 and TRBJ1-5, with D possibly TRBD1 on 6 matching bases. The CDR3 sequence is 14 residues long. Germline-derived CDR1 and CDR2 are MDHEN and SYDVKM. V shed 9 bases and J shed 4 bases, with 16 bases lying between them. The DNA for the CDR3 is TGTGCCAGGGGGGGGGTGGACAGAAATCAGCCCCAGCATTTT. Its translation: CARGGVDRNQPQHF.

V and J are TRBV30 and TRBJ1-2; tentatively, D is TRBD1 (6 bases). Trimming cost V 3 bases and J 7 bases, with 15 bases left between them. Germline V gene data show CDR1 as GTSNPN and CDR2 as SVGIG (reference sequence). The CDR3 runs to 13 residues. The CDR3 sequence: CAWSQGPRSGYTF. The CDR3 nucleotides are TGTGCCTGGAGCCAGGGGCCTAGGAGTGGCTACACCTTC.

This chain connects TRBV29-1 to TRBJ1-2, with TRBD1 identical over 7 bases. J lost 8 bases, V lost 4 bases, and 13 bases had no gene match. The germline V gene has CDR1 SQVTM and CDR2 ANQGSEA. The CDR3 consists of 14 residues. CDR3 region: CSVGVTGAHGGYTF. In DNA form, the CDR3 reads TGCAGCGTTGGAGTCACAGGGGCTCATGGAGGCTACACCTTC.

This clone was recorded a few times. The chain joins TRBV19 to TRBJ1-2; tentatively, D is TRBD1 (5 bases). Trimming pared 2 bases from V and 6 bases from J, leaving 10 bases between. The germline V gene encodes CDR1 LNHDA and CDR2 SQIVND (reference sequence). This CDR3 has 13 residues. The CDR3 sequence: CASSIYGGNGYTF. As DNA, the CDR3 is TGTGCCAGTAGTATATACGGGGGAAATGGCTACACCTTC.

A note on this clone: Relative to the germline gene, one junction end is altered; a read error may explain this. The J gene is TRBJ1-2, the V gene TRBV5-6, with TRBD1 matching 10 bases. The CDR3 totals 13 residues. Germline values: CDR1 SGHDT, CDR2 YYEEEE. In DNA, the CDR3 is TGTGCCAGCAGCTTCGGGACAGGGGACGAGGCCGACTTC. Residues: CASSFGTGDEADF.

The rearrangement uses TRBV2 and TRBJ1-2, with D hard to call. V gave up 8 bases and J gave up 1 base, with 8 bases separating them. The CDR3 spans 12 residues. Germline assignment: CDR1 SNHLY and CDR2 FYNNEI. CDR3 loop: CASQRNNYGYTF. As DNA, the CDR3 is TGTGCCAGCCAGAGGAATAACTATGGCTACACCTTC.

The V gene is TRBV4-2, the J gene TRBJ2-1; D may be TRBD2 (5 bases). V lost 2 bases, J lost 0 bases, and 11 bases lay in between. This CDR3 is 16 amino acids long. Germline CDR1 reads LGHNA; CDR2 reads YNFKEQ. The CDR3 protein is CASSQKLSGSYNEQFF. CDR3 in DNA: TGTGCCAGCAGCCAAAAACTAAGCGGCTCCTACAATGAGCAGTTCTTC.

V and J are TRBV11-1 and TRBJ2-7, with TRBD1 identical over 9 bases. The germline CDR1 and CDR2 sequences are SGHAT and FQDESV (reference sequence). The CDR3 totals 15 residues. The V and J ends lost 5 bases and 0 bases, in that order; junction bases with no gene match: 5. CDR3 amino acids: CASSPGQGSSYEQYF. The CDR3 coding sequence is TGTGCCAGCAGCCCCGGACAGGGGAGCTCCTACGAGCAGTACTTC.

The chain employs TRBV5-6 and TRBJ1-2; TRBD1 aligns across 10 bases. Germline V lookup: CDR1 SGHDT, CDR2 YYEEEE. After removal of 4 bases from V and 2 bases from J, the junction contained 2 bases not matched to a gene. The CDR3 covers 14 residues. CDR3 amino acids: CASSRDRGNYGYTF. The CDR3 nucleotides are TGTGCCAGCAGCAGGGACAGGGGAAACTATGGCTACACCTTC.